The entry below gives a single T cell receptor (beta chain) sequence along with its context. Its antigen remains unknown. This sample is part of a study of cytomegalovirus exposure and HLA in healthy donors. It was with 60 Vbeta and 13 Jbeta primers that the PCR ran. TCRdb's table, derived via immunoSEQ multiplex PCR, lists solely in-frame clones and lacks some. The data contain approximately 100,000 clones, 76% of them singletons. Study results and caveats: HLA allele associations emerged for 17,000 or so TCR beta sequences in a later analysis, at 0.05 false discovery rate. It was assumed in the presence/absence analyses that sequencing depth was roughly uniform across donors.

This CDR3 has 17 residues. Losses at the gene ends were 5 bases for V and 2 bases for J; bases not matched to a gene: 7. The V gene's germline CDR1 is SEHNR and CDR2 FQNEAQ (reference sequence). The rearrangement links TRBV7-9 to TRBJ2-1, with 12 positions matching TRBD2. Sequenced material: PBMCs. The TCR originated in a woman aged 40 to 50 in good health and CMV-seropositive. The CDR3 DNA reads TGTGCCAGCAGCGGGACTAGCGGGCACAGGGCCTACAATGAGCAGTTCTTC. Translating it yields CASSGTSGHRAYNEQFF.